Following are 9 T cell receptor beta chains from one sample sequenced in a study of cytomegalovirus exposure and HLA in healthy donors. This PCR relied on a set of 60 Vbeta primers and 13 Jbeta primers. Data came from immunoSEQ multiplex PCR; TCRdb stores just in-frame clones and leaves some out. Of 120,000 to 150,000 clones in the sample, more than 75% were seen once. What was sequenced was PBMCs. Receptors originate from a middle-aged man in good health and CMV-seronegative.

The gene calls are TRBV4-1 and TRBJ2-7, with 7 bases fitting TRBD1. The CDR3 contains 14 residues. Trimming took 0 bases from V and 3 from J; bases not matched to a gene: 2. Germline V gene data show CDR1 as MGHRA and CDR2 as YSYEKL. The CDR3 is CASSQDPGGYEQYF. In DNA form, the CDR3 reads TGCGCCAGCAGCCAAGATCCAGGGGGCTACGAGCAGTACTTC.

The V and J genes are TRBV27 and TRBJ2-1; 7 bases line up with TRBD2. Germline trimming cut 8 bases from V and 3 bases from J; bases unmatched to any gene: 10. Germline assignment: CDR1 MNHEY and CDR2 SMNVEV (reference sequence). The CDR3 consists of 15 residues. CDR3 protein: CASGGGTTLYNEQFF. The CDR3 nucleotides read TGTGCCAGCGGGGGTGGGACTACCCTCTACAATGAGCAGTTCTTC.

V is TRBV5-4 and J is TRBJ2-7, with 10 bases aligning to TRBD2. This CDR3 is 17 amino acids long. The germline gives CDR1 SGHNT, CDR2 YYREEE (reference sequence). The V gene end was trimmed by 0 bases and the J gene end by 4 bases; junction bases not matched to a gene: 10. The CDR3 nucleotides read TGTGCCAGCAGCTTGGCGAGTTGGGAGCGGGAGGGGTACGAGCAGTACTTC. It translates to CASSLASWEREGYEQYF.

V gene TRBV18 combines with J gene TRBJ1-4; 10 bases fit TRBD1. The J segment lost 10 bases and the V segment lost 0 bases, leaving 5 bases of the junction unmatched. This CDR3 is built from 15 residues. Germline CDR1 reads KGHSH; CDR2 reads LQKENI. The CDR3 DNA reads TGTGCCAGCTCACCACCGGACAGGGGGGAGAGAAAACTGTTTTTT. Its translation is CASSPPDRGERKLFF.

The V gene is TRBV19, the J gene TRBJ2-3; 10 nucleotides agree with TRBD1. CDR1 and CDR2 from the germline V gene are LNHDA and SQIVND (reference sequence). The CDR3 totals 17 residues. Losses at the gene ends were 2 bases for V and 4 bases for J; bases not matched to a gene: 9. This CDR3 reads CASSISGTGEAADTQYF. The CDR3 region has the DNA TGTGCCAGTAGTATATCAGGGACAGGGGAGGCGGCAGATACGCAGTATTTT.

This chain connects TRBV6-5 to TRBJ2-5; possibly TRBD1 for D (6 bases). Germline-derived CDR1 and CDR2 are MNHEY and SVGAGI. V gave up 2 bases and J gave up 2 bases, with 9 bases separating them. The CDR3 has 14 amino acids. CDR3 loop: CASSYGGQQETQYF. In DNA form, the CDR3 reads TGTGCCAGCAGTTACGGGGGACAACAAGAGACCCAGTACTTC.

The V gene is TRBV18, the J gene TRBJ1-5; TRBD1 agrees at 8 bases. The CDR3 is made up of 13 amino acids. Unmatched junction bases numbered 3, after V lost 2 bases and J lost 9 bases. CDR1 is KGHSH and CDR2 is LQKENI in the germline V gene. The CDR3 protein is CASSPGQGGPQHF. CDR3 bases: TGTGCCAGCTCACCAGGACAGGGAGGGCCCCAGCATTTT. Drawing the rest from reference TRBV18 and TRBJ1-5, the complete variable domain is NAGVMQNPRHLVRRRGQEARLRCSPMKGHSHVYWYRQLPEEGLKFMVYLQKENIIDESGMPKERFSAEFPKEGPSILRIQQVVRGDSAAYFCASSPGQGGPQHFGDGTRLSIL.

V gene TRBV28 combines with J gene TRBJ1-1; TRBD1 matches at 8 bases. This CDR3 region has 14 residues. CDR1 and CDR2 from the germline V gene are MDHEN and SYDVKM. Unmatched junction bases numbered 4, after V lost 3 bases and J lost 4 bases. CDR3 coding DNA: TGTGCCAGCAGTTTCAGGGGGCTGGGCACTGAAGCTTTCTTT. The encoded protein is CASSFRGLGTEAFF.

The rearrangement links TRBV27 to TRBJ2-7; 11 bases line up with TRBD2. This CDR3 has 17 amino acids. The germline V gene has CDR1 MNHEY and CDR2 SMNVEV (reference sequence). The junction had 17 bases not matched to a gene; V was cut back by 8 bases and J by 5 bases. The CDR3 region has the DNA TGTGCCAGCGGGGTACTAGCGGGAGTCACCGGGGGGCACGAGCAGTACTTC. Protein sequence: CASGVLAGVTGGHEQYF.